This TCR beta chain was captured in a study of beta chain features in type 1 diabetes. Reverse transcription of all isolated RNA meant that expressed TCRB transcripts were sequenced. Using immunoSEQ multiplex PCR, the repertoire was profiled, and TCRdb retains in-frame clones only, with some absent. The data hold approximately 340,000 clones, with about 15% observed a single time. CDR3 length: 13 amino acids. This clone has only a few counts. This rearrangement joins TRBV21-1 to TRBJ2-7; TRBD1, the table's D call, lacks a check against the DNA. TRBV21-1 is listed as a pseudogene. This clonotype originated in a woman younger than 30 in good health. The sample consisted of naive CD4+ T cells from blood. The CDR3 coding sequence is TGTGCCAGCAGTCGGGACAGCTCCTACGAGCAGTACTTC. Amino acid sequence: CASSRDSSYEQYF.